This TCR beta chain was found in a study of blood T cell repertoires in COVID-19. Assay: immunoSEQ multiplex PCR; the TCRdb copy retains only in-frame clones and omits some. The sample lists a few hundred thousand clones; approximately 85% were seen once. CDR1 and CDR2 from the germline V gene are SQVTM and ANQGSEA. V was clipped by 6 bases and J by 5 bases; unmatched bases: 7. This CDR3 has 13 amino acids. The chain joins TRBV29-1 to TRBJ2-3; 8 positions match TRBD2. The sample consisted of PBMCs or T cells enriched from blood (not recorded which). This TCR was sampled from a woman aged 30 to 39 who had recovered from COVID-19. CDR3 amino acids: CSVGGLAKDTQYF. DNA of the CDR3: TGCAGCGTCGGAGGACTAGCAAAAGATACGCAGTATTTT.